A selection of T cell receptor beta chains follows, all from one sample in a study of read filtering for tumor transcriptome and immune sequencing. TCRdb processed the reads anew with MiXCR; each CDR3 protein has one entry. The data hold tens of thousands of distinct CDR3 sequences, with roughly 19% observed a single time. Sequenced sample: a population of CD138-negative cells sorted from bone marrow. All receptors come from a donor over 35 with multiple myeloma. CDR3s leave out the opening cysteine and the closing phenylalanine or tryptophan. The order of the fields is J gene, CDR3 length, V gene, CDR3 protein.

J gene: TRBJ1-4; CDR3 length: 12; V gene: TRBV20-1; CDR3 protein: SARVGGEAEKLF
J gene: TRBJ1-4; CDR3 length: 11; V gene: TRBV3-1; CDR3 protein: ASSQDRAEKLF
J gene: TRBJ2-2; CDR3 length: 15; V gene: TRBV11-2; CDR3 protein: ASSLVFVPANTGELF
J gene: TRBJ2-7; CDR3 length: 11; V gene: TRBV20-1; CDR3 protein: SASFQGGYEQY
J gene: TRBJ2-2; CDR3 length: 14; V gene: TRBV28; CDR3 protein: ASSSGLASNTGELF
J gene: TRBJ2-2; CDR3 length: 12; V gene: TRBV5-1; CDR3 protein: ASSAGDFTGELF
J gene: TRBJ2-5; CDR3 length: 13; V gene: TRBV18; CDR3 protein: ASSPPDRDGETQY
J gene: TRBJ2-5; CDR3 length: 12; V gene: TRBV10-3; CDR3 protein: ATHPTGAQETQY
J gene: TRBJ2-3; CDR3 length: 13; V gene: TRBV29-1; CDR3 protein: SAKGGGGGFDTQY
J gene: TRBJ2-3; CDR3 length: 12; V gene: TRBV20-1; CDR3 protein: SARQALGVHTQY
J gene: TRBJ2-4; CDR3 length: 12; V gene: TRBV28; CDR3 protein: ASRLGGQGVIQY
J gene: TRBJ2-4; CDR3 length: 13; V gene: TRBV5-1; CDR3 protein: ASSLAGEAKNIQY
J gene: TRBJ2-1; CDR3 length: 11; V gene: TRBV12-3/TRBV12-4; CDR3 protein: ASSLTGSGEQF
J gene: TRBJ2-2; CDR3 length: 14; V gene: TRBV12-3/TRBV12-4; CDR3 protein: ASSPAGLSNTGELF
J gene: TRBJ1-1; CDR3 length: 12; V gene: TRBV29-1; CDR3 protein: SASKQFMNTEAF
J gene: TRBJ2-3; CDR3 length: 14; V gene: TRBV30; CDR3 protein: AWSVGGTSGGDTQY
J gene: TRBJ1-6; CDR3 length: 12; V gene: TRBV7-8; CDR3 protein: ASTHQGLGSPLH
J gene: TRBJ1-1; CDR3 length: 13; V gene: TRBV19; CDR3 protein: ASKVRSQSGTEAF
J gene: TRBJ2-2; CDR3 length: 11; V gene: TRBV20-1; CDR3 protein: SARVGNTGELF
J gene: TRBJ1-1; CDR3 length: 12; V gene: TRBV3-1; CDR3 protein: ASSLTGMDTEAF
J gene: TRBJ2-1; CDR3 length: 15; V gene: TRBV19; CDR3 protein: ASSKGTAQSSYNEQF
J gene: TRBJ2-1; CDR3 length: 14; V gene: TRBV7-2; CDR3 protein: ASKIGGALAYNEQF
J gene: TRBJ2-3; CDR3 length: 14; V gene: TRBV7-8; CDR3 protein: ASNPLTSGSTDTQY
J gene: TRBJ2-1; CDR3 length: 13; V gene: TRBV14; CDR3 protein: ASSQTGAPYNEQF
J gene: TRBJ2-3; CDR3 length: 13; V gene: TRBV6-1; CDR3 protein: ASRKAAPSTDTQY
J gene: TRBJ1-1; CDR3 length: 12; V gene: TRBV5-1; CDR3 protein: ASSLSSGYTEAF
J gene: TRBJ2-5; CDR3 length: 12; V gene: TRBV20-1; CDR3 protein: SAYPTGFRETQY
J gene: TRBJ2-1; CDR3 length: 13; V gene: TRBV6-5; CDR3 protein: ASTNGQSSYNEQF
J gene: TRBJ2-7; CDR3 length: 12; V gene: TRBV5-1; CDR3 protein: ASRGTVGSYEQY
J gene: TRBJ2-3; CDR3 length: 12; V gene: TRBV7-6; CDR3 protein: ASSLVGSTDTQY
J gene: TRBJ2-5; CDR3 length: 13; V gene: TRBV21-1; CDR3 protein: ASSRLRGLWETQY
J gene: TRBJ2-1; CDR3 length: 13; V gene: TRBV20-1; CDR3 protein: SARDSGGAYNEQF
J gene: TRBJ2-3; CDR3 length: 14; V gene: TRBV11-2; CDR3 protein: ASSLQSGASTDTQY
J gene: TRBJ2-3; CDR3 length: 11; V gene: TRBV3-1; CDR3 protein: ASSQDPADTQY
J gene: TRBJ1-1; CDR3 length: 8; V gene: TRBV29-1; CDR3 protein: SVSHTEAF
J gene: TRBJ1-1; CDR3 length: 9; V gene: TRBV5-4; CDR3 protein: AGSFDTEAF
J gene: TRBJ1-3; CDR3 length: 10; V gene: TRBV11-2; CDR3 protein: ASSSAGNTIY
J gene: TRBJ2-1; CDR3 length: 14; V gene: TRBV27; CDR3 protein: ASSLPGAGVSNEQF
J gene: TRBJ1-1; CDR3 length: 12; V gene: TRBV5-1; CDR3 protein: ASSLTGENTEAF
J gene: TRBJ2-1; CDR3 length: 13; V gene: TRBV6-5; CDR3 protein: ASSDEQRAYNEQF
J gene: TRBJ2-1; CDR3 length: 16; V gene: TRBV5-1; CDR3 protein: ASSFRTSCGSFNNEQF
J gene: TRBJ1-2; CDR3 length: 11; V gene: TRBV20-1; CDR3 protein: SATKDTFYGYT
J gene: TRBJ2-5; CDR3 length: 12; V gene: TRBV29-1; CDR3 protein: SVEDLARGETQY
J gene: TRBJ2-2; CDR3 length: 13; V gene: TRBV15; CDR3 protein: ATSMDSPDTGELF
J gene: TRBJ2-5; CDR3 length: 11; V gene: TRBV29-1; CDR3 protein: SVLGLMRETQY
J gene: TRBJ2-7; CDR3 length: 13; V gene: TRBV29-1; CDR3 protein: SVVPLGGSTYEQY
J gene: TRBJ1-5; CDR3 length: 12; V gene: TRBV30; CDR3 protein: AWSVQSQKQPQH